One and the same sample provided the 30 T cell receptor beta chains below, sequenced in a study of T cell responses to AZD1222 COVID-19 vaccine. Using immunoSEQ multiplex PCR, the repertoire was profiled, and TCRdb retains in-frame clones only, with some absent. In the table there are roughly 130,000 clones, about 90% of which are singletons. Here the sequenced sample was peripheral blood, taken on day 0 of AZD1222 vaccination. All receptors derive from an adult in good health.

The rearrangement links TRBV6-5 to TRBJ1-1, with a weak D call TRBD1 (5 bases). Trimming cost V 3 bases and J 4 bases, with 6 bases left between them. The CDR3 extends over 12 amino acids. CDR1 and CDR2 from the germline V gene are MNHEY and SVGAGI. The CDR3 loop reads CASSYGATEAFF. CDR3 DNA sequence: TGTGCCAGCAGTTATGGGGCCACTGAAGCTTTCTTT.

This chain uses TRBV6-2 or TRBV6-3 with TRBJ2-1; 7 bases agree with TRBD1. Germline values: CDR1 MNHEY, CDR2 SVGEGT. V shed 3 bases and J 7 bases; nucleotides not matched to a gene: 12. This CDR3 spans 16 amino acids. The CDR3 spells CASSYGLRQGRNEQFF. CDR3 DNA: TGTGCCAGCAGTTATGGTTTGAGACAGGGAAGAAATGAGCAGTTCTTC.

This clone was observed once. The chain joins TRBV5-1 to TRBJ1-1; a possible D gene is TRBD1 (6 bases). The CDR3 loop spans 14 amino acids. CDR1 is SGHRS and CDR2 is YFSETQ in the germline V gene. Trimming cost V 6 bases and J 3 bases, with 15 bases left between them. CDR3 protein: CASTTGGRDTEAFF. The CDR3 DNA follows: TGCGCCAGCACAACGGGGGGGCGTGACACTGAAGCTTTCTTT.

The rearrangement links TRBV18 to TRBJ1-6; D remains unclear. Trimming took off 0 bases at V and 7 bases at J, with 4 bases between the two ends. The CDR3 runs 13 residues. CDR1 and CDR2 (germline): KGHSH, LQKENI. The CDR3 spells CASSPPRNSPLHF. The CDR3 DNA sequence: TGTGCCAGCTCACCACCGAGGAATTCACCCCTCCACTTT.

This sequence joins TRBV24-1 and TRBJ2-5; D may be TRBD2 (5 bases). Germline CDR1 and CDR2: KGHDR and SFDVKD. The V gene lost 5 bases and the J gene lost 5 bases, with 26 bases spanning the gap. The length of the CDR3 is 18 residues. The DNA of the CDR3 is TGTGCCACCAGTGGATTTCGAGGGTATAGGGTGAGCCAGGAGACCCAGTACTTC. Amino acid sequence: CATSGFRGYRVSQETQYF.

CDR3 residues: CASSHPDRPTYEQYF. The CDR3 bases are TGCGCCAGCAGCCACCCCGATCGGCCCACCTACGAGCAGTACTTC. The V call is TRBV5-1, the J call TRBJ2-7; no definite D call. V lost 4 bases and J 2 bases, leaving 16 bases between the germline ends. CDR1 SGHRS and CDR2 YFSETQ come from the germline V gene. CDR3 length: 15 residues.

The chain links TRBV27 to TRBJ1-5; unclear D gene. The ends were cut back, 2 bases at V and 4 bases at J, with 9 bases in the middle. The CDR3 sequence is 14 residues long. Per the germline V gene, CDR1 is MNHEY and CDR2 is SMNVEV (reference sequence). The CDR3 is CASSLNDQNQPQHF. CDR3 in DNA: TGTGCCAGCAGTTTAAACGACCAGAATCAGCCCCAGCATTTT.

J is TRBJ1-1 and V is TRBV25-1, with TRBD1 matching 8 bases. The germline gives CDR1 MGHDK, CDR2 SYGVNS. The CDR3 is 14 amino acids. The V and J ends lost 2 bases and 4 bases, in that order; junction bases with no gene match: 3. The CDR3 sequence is CASSEGQGRTEAFF. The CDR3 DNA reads TGTGCCAGCAGTGAAGGACAGGGACGCACTGAAGCTTTCTTT.

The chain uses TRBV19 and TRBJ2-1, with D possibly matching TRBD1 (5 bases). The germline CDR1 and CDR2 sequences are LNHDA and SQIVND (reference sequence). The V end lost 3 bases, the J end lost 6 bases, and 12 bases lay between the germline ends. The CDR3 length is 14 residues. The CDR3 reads CASSIRASSNEQFF. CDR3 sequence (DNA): TGTGCCAGTAGTATCAGGGCATCTAGCAATGAGCAGTTCTTC.

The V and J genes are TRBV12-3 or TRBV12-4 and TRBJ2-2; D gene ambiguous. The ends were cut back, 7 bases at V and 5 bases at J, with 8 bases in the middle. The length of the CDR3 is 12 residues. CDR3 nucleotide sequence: TGTGCCAGCAAAGTTAGGACCGGGGAGCTGTTTTTT. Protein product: CASKVRTGELFF.

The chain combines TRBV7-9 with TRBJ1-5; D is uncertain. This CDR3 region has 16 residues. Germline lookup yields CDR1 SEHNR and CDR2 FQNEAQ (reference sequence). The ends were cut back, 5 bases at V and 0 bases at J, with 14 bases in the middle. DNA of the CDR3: TGTGCCAGCAGCCCGTCGGGATCCTATAGCAATCAGCCCCAGCATTTT. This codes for CASSPSGSYSNQPQHF. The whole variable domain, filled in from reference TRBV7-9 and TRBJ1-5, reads DTGVSQNPRHKITKRGQNVTFRCDPISEHNRLYWYRQTLGQGPEFLTYFQNEAQLEKSRLLSDRFSAERPKGSFSTLEIQRTEQGDSAMYLCASSPSGSYSNQPQHFGDGTRLSIL.

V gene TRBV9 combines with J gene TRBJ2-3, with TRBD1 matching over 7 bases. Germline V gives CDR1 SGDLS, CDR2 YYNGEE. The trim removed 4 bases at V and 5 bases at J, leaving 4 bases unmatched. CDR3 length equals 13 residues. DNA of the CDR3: TGTGCCAGCAGCCTCGACAGGGTAGATACGCAGTATTTT. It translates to CASSLDRVDTQYF.

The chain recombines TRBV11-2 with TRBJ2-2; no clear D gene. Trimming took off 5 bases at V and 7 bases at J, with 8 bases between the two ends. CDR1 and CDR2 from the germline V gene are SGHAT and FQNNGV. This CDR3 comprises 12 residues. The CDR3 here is CASSVNVGELFF. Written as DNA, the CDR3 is TGTGCCAGCAGCGTCAACGTCGGGGAGCTGTTTTTT.

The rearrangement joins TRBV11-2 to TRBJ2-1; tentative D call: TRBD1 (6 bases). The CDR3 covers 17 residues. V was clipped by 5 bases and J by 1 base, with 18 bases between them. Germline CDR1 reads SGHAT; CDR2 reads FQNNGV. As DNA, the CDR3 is TGTGCCAGCAGCCTTAGGACACTGGGGGCGTCCTACAATGAGCAGTTCTTC. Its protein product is CASSLRTLGASYNEQFF. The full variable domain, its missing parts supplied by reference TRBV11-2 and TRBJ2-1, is EAGVAQSPRYKIIEKRQSVAFWCNPISGHATLYWYQQILGQGPKLLIQFQNNGVVDDSQLPKDRFSAERLKGVDSTLKIQPAKLEDSAVYLCASSLRTLGASYNEQFFGPGTRLTVL.

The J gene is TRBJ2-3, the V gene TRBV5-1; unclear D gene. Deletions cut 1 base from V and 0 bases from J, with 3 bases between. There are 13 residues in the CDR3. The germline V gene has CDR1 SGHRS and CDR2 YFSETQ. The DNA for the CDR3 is TGCGCCAGCAGCTTGCGGAGCACAGATACGCAGTATTTT. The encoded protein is CASSLRSTDTQYF. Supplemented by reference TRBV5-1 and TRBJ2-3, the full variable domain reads KAGVTQTPRYLIKTRGQQVTLSCSPISGHRSVSWYQQTPGQGLQFLFEYFSETQRNKGNFPGRFSGRQFSNSRSEMNVSTLELGDSALYLCASSLRSTDTQYFGPGTRLTVL.

The CDR3 loop is CASSIGQGQAGELFF. The CDR3 DNA sequence: TGTGCCAGTAGTATAGGGCAGGGGCAGGCCGGGGAGCTGTTTTTT. V and J are TRBV19 and TRBJ2-2; D perhaps matches TRBD1 (6 bases). The CDR3 spans 15 residues. V dropped 1 base and J dropped 6 bases, with 12 bases sitting between them. Per germline, CDR1 LNHDA and CDR2 SQIVND (reference sequence).

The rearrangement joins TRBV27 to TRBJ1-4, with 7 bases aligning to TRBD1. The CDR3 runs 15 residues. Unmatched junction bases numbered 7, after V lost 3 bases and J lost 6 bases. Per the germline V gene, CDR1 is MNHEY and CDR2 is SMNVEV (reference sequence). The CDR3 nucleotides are TGTGCCAGCAGTTTGGGAGGGGGCGAATATGAAAAACTGTTTTTT. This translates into CASSLGGGEYEKLFF.

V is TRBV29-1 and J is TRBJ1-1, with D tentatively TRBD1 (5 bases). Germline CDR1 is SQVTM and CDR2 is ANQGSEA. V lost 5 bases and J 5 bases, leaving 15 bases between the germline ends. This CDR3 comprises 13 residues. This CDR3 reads CSVNWGEGTEAFF. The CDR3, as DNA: TGCAGCGTTAACTGGGGGGAAGGTACTGAAGCTTTCTTT.

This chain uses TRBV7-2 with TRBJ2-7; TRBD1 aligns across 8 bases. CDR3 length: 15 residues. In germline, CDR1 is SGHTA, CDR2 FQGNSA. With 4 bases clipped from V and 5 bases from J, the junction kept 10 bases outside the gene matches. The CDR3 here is CASSSGQGIFNEQYF. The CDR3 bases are TGTGCCAGCAGCTCCGGACAGGGTATCTTCAACGAGCAGTACTTC.

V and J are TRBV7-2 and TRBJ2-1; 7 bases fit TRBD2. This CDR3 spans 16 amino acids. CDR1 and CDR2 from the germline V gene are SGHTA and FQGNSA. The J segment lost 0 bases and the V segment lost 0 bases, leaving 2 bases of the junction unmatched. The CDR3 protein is CASSLAGGISYNEQFF. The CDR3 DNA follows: TGTGCCAGCAGCTTAGCGGGAGGGATCTCCTACAATGAGCAGTTCTTC.

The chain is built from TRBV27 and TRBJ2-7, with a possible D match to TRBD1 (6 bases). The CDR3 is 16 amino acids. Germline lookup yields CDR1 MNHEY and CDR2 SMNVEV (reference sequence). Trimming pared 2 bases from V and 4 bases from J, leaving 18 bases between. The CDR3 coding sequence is TGTGCCAGCAGTTTAGGAACAGGGCGTAGTAGTTACGAGCAGTACTTC. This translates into CASSLGTGRSSYEQYF.

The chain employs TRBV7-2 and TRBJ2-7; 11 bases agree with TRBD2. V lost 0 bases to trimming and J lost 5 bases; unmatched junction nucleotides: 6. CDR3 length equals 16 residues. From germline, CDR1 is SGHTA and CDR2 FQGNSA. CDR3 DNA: TGTGCCAGCAGCTTAGCGGCGACTAGCGGGACGAACGAGCAGTACTTC. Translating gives CASSLAATSGTNEQYF.

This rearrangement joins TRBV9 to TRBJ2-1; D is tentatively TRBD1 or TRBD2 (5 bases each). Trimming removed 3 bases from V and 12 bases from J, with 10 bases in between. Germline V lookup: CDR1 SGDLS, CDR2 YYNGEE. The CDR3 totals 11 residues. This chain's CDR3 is CASSAGTVQFF. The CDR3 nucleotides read TGTGCCAGCAGCGCAGGGACGGTGCAGTTCTTC.

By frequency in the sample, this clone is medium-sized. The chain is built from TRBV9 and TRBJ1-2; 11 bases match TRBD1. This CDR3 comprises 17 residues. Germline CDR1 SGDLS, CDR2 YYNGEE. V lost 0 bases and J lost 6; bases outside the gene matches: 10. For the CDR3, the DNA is TGTGCCAGCAGCGTAGGGTTATACGGACAGGGGGCGCATGGCTACACCTTC. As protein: CASSVGLYGQGAHGYTF. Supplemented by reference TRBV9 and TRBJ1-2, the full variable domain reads DSGVTQTPKHLITATGQRVTLRCSPRSGDLSVYWYQQSLDQGLQFLIQYYNGEERAKGNILERFSAQQFPDLHSELNLSSLELGDSALYFCASSVGLYGQGAHGYTFGSGTRLTVV.

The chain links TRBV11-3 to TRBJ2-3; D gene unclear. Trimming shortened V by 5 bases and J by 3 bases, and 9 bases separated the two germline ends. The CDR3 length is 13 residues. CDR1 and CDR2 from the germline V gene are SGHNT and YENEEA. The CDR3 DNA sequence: TGTGCCAGCAGCCCTGGACCGACAGATACGCAGTATTTT. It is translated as CASSPGPTDTQYF.

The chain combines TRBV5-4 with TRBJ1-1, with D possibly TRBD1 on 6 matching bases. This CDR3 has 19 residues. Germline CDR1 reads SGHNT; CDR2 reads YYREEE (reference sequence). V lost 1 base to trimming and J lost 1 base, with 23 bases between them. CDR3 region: CASSLRRLGAGARNTEAFF. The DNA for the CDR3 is TGTGCCAGCAGCTTGCGACGGCTCGGTGCAGGGGCTAGGAACACTGAAGCTTTCTTT.

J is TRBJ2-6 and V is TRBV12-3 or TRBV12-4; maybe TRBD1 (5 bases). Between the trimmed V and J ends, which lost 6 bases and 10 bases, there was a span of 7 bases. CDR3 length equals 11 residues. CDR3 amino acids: CASRDINVLTF. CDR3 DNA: TGTGCCAGCAGGGACATAAACGTCCTGACTTTC.

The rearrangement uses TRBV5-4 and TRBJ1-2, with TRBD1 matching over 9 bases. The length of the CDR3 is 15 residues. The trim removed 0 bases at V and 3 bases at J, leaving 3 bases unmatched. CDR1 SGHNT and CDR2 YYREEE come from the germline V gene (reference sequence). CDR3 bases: TGTGCCAGCAGCTTGGCAAGGGACAGGGACTATGGCTACACCTTC. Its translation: CASSLARDRDYGYTF.

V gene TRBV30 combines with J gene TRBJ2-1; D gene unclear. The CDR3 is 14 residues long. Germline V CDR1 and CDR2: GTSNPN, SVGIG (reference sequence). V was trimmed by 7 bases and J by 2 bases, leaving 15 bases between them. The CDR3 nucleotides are TGTGCCTACGAAGGCGACACCACCTACAATGAGCAGTTCTTC. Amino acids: CAYEGDTTYNEQFF.

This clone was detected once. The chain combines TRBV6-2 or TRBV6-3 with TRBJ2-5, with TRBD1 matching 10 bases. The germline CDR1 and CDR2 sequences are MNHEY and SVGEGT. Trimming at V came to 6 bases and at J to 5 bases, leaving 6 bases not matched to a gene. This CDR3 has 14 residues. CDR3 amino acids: CASSRGQGLETQYF. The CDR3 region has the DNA TGTGCCAGCAGCCGGGGACAGGGGCTGGAGACCCAGTACTTC.